These 23 T cell receptor beta chains share one sample of origin, sequenced in a study of blood T cell repertoires in COVID-19. TCRdb's copy holds only in-frame clones and misses some; the assay was immunoSEQ multiplex PCR. The sample holds approximately 27,000 clones; about 80% are singletons and the top ten take about 24%. The sequenced sample was peripheral blood. Source of these receptors: a human donor in a cohort sampled during active COVID-19.

J is TRBJ1-5 and V is TRBV6-5; 7 nucleotides agree with TRBD1. The length of the CDR3 is 13 residues. The V gene's germline CDR1 is MNHEY and CDR2 SVGAGI. V lost 8 bases, J lost 2 bases, and 3 bases stayed unmatched. CDR3 nucleotides: TGTGCCAGCCGAGACAGGGGCAATCAGCCCCAGCATTTT. This translates into CASRDRGNQPQHF.

The rearrangement links TRBV19 to TRBJ2-3, with D hard to call. CDR1 and CDR2 from the germline V gene are LNHDA and SQIVND (reference sequence). The CDR3 spans 14 residues. V was shortened by 7 bases and J by 0 bases, with 11 bases between the two germline ends. As DNA, the CDR3 is TGTGCCAGTAAGGTGGGCCCGAGCACAGATACGCAGTATTTT. It yields the protein CASKVGPSTDTQYF.

This chain connects TRBV6-1 to TRBJ2-6; tentative D call: TRBD2 (5 bases). CDR1 and CDR2 from the germline V gene are MNHNS and SASEGT. The CDR3 runs 15 residues. V was shortened by 0 bases and J by 3 bases, with 6 bases between the two germline ends. The CDR3 bases are TGTGCCAGCAGTGAAGCCGGGGTTGGGGCCAACGTCCTGACTTTC. Translating gives CASSEAGVGANVLTF.

This chain connects TRBV27 to TRBJ1-5; D unclear. Germline CDR1 is MNHEY and CDR2 is SMNVEV (reference sequence). V shed 6 bases and J shed 4 bases, with 7 bases lying between them. The CDR3 extends over 12 amino acids. The CDR3 loop is CASRTANQPQHF. CDR3 in DNA: TGTGCCAGCAGAACAGCAAATCAGCCCCAGCATTTT.

This clone was detected only once. The chain carries TRBV5-3 and TRBJ2-7, with D possibly TRBD1 on 6 matching bases. TRBV5-3 falls under the ORF class, with uncertain function. The CDR3 totals 15 residues. The germline V and J ends were trimmed by 4 bases and 3 bases, with 17 bases remaining between them. The CDR3 sequence is CARSNTWTAGYEQYF. CDR3 coding DNA: TGTGCCAGAAGCAATACGTGGACAGCAGGCTACGAGCAGTACTTC.

The V call is TRBV11-2, the J call TRBJ1-2, with 9 bases that match TRBD1. The CDR3 length is 15 residues. Germline CDR1 SGHAT, CDR2 FQNNGV. Trimming took 4 bases from V and 6 from J; bases not matched to a gene: 9. This chain's CDR3 is CASSSNRRTGDGYTF. The CDR3 DNA reads TGTGCCAGCAGCTCCAACAGAAGGACAGGGGATGGCTACACCTTC.

The gene calls are TRBV11-3 and TRBJ1-1, with D possibly TRBD1 on 5 matching bases. The CDR3 has 13 residues. CDR1 SGHNT and CDR2 YENEEA come from the germline V gene. V lost 5 bases and J lost 1, with 8 bases in between. CDR3 DNA: TGTGCCAGCAGCCGTGGACAGAACACTGAAGCTTTCTTT. Translating gives CASSRGQNTEAFF.

The chain carries TRBV29-1 and TRBJ2-5; D possibly corresponds to TRBD2 (5 bases). The CDR3 contains 15 residues. Germline CDR1 is SQVTM and CDR2 is ANQGSEA. V lost 6 bases and J lost 1, with 18 bases in between. The CDR3 DNA sequence: TGCAGCGTGACCGGGCGAGGGAGATCCCAAGAGACCCAGTACTTC. It codes for CSVTGRGRSQETQYF.

The genes are TRBV10-2 and TRBJ1-5; 11 nucleotides agree with TRBD1. This CDR3 has 16 residues. V shed 6 bases, J shed 9 bases, and the junction held 13 bases outside the gene matches. Germline lookup yields CDR1 WSHSY and CDR2 SAAADI. Written as DNA, the CDR3 is TGCGCCAGCAGCCCCGTACTTGGACAGGGGGCAGGGCCCCAGCATTTT. It encodes CASSPVLGQGAGPQHF.

CDR3 nucleotides: TGTGCCAGCAGCCAACCCCCGGGACTAGCGGGGGGAGAGACCCAGTACTTC. Protein: CASSQPPGLAGGETQYF. The V gene is TRBV7-9, the J gene TRBJ2-5; 15 nucleotides line up with TRBD2. The CDR3 runs to 17 residues. Germline CDR1 SEHNR, CDR2 FQNEAQ (reference sequence). Trimming removed 5 bases from V and 4 bases from J; junction bases left unmatched: 8.

The chain joins TRBV7-2 to TRBJ2-3; D unresolved. V was shortened by 4 bases and J by 4 bases, with 3 bases between the two germline ends. The CDR3 has 11 residues. Germline V gene sequence: CDR1 SGHTA, CDR2 FQGNSA. CDR3 coding DNA: TGTGCCAGCAGCTCGTCAGATACGCAGTATTTT. Amino acids: CASSSSDTQYF.

The chain employs TRBV3-1 (or the pseudogene TRBV3-2) and TRBJ1-1; the D gene is possibly TRBD1 (6 bases). The CDR3 contains 15 residues. Germline values: CDR1 LGHDT, CDR2 YNNKEL (reference sequence). V lost 2 bases to trimming and J lost 1 base, with 11 bases between them. CDR3: CASSQQGMSNTEAFF. The CDR3 coding sequence is TGTGCCAGCAGCCAACAGGGGATGTCGAACACTGAAGCTTTCTTT.

The chain uses TRBV19 and TRBJ1-2; 7 bases align to TRBD1. With V trimmed by 0 bases and J by 6 bases, 16 bases remained unmatched. Germline assignment: CDR1 LNHDA and CDR2 SQIVND (reference sequence). The CDR3 has 18 residues. The chain's CDR3 is CASSIDPNAGGRGNGYTF. CDR3 sequence (DNA): TGTGCCAGTAGTATAGATCCTAATGCTGGAGGCAGGGGGAATGGCTACACCTTC.

The gene calls are TRBV24-1 and TRBJ2-1; 8 bases align to TRBD2. The CDR3 totals 15 residues. V lost 1 base, J lost 6 bases, and 4 bases stayed unmatched. Germline V gene data show CDR1 as KGHDR and CDR2 as SFDVKD. The CDR3 DNA is TGTGCCACCAGTGATTTACACCGGGGGGGCAATGAGCAGTTCTTC. As protein: CATSDLHRGGNEQFF.

The rearrangement links TRBV5-1 to TRBJ2-1, with a weak D call TRBD1 (6 bases). V lost 0 bases, J lost 5 bases, and 12 bases lay in between. Per the germline V gene, CDR1 is SGHRS and CDR2 is YFSETQ. This CDR3 contains 15 residues. The chain's CDR3 is CASSLVDRKNNEQFF. The CDR3 DNA is TGCGCCAGCAGCTTGGTGGACAGAAAAAACAATGAGCAGTTCTTC.

The rearrangement joins TRBV6-6 to TRBJ2-1; 10 bases fit TRBD1. Germline V lookup: CDR1 MNHNY, CDR2 SVGAGI (reference sequence). J gave up 0 bases and V 5 bases, and 4 bases lay outside the gene matches. The length of the CDR3 is 16 residues. The CDR3 protein is CASSPRTGGSYNEQFF. The CDR3 region has the DNA TGTGCCAGCAGTCCTCGGACAGGGGGCTCCTACAATGAGCAGTTCTTC.

V usage is TRBV19 and J usage is TRBJ2-1; 13 bases align to TRBD2. CDR1 LNHDA and CDR2 SQIVND come from the germline V gene (reference sequence). Trimming removed 5 bases from V and 8 bases from J; junction bases left unmatched: 12. This CDR3 contains 17 residues. The CDR3 reads CASSRRTSGSLVHEQFF. The DNA for the CDR3 is TGTGCCAGTAGTCGCCGGACTAGCGGGAGTCTTGTTCATGAGCAGTTCTTC.

The rearrangement joins TRBV5-4 to TRBJ1-2; the D gene is possibly TRBD1 (5 bases). V lost 6 bases and J 7 bases, leaving 16 bases between the germline ends. Germline lookup yields CDR1 SGHNT and CDR2 YYREEE (reference sequence). The CDR3 loop spans 13 amino acids. The CDR3 DNA follows: TGTGCCAGCATCCAGGACCGTGGGGCTGGCTACACCTTC. Encoded protein: CASIQDRGAGYTF.

This clone was counted only a few times. The chain combines TRBV27 with TRBJ2-1, with 12 positions matching TRBD2. Germline lookup yields CDR1 MNHEY and CDR2 SMNVEV (reference sequence). This CDR3 comprises 14 residues. V lost 3 bases, J lost 10 bases, and 4 bases stayed unmatched. CDR3 nucleotide sequence: TGTGCCAGCAGTTTGCTAGCGGGGGGGCGGGAGCAGTTCTTC. Translating it yields CASSLLAGGREQFF.

The J gene is TRBJ2-7, the V gene TRBV7-3, with D possibly being TRBD2 (5 bases). Per germline, CDR1 SGHTA and CDR2 FQGTGA. The CDR3 totals 15 residues. V was pared by 2 bases and J by 6 bases, with 17 bases between. CDR3 in amino acids: CASSLFPGSSAEQYF. The CDR3, as DNA: TGTGCCAGCAGCTTATTCCCGGGATCTTCTGCCGAGCAGTACTTC. Combining the CDR3 with reference TRBV7-3 and TRBJ2-7 gives the whole variable domain GAGVSQTPSNKVTEKGKYVELRCDPISGHTALYWYRQSLGQGPEFLIYFQGTGAADDSGLPNDRFFAVRPEGSVSTLKIQRTERGDSAVYLCASSLFPGSSAEQYFGPGTRLTVT.

The V gene is TRBV11-2, the J gene TRBJ2-7; D uncertain. Looked up from germline, CDR1 is SGHAT and CDR2 is FQNNGV. V lost 0 bases, J lost 1 base, and 7 bases lay in between. The CDR3 length is 14 residues. The DNA for the CDR3 is TGTGCCAGCAGCTTAGACCCCCTATCCTACGAGCAGTACTTC. Translating it yields CASSLDPLSYEQYF.

This clone was found a few times. The rearrangement joins TRBV6-5 to TRBJ2-7, with D tentatively TRBD1 (7 bases). Trimming removed 6 bases at V and 0 bases at J, with 9 bases between. The CDR3 length is 13 residues. The V gene's germline CDR1 is MNHEY and CDR2 SVGAGI. Here the CDR3 DNA reads TGTGCCAGCAGGCGGGACAGCTCCTACGAGCAGTACTTC. The encoded protein is CASRRDSSYEQYF.

The gene calls are TRBV18 and TRBJ1-1; TRBD1 matches 7 bases. The V gene's germline CDR1 is KGHSH and CDR2 LQKENI. The CDR3 covers 14 residues. J gave up 2 bases and V 4 bases, and 4 bases lay outside the gene matches. CDR3 DNA: TGTGCCAGCTCACAGGGGGCGCCTAACACTGAAGCTTTCTTT. This gives the protein CASSQGAPNTEAFF.